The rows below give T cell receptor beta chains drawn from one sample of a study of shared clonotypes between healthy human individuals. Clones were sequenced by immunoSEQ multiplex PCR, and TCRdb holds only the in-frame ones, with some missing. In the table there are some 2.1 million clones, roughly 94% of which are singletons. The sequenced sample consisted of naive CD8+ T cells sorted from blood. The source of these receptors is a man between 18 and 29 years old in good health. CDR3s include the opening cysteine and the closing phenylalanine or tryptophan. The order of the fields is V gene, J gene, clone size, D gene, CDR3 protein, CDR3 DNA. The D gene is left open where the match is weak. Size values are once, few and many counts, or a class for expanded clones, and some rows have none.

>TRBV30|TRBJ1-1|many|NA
CAWRAGVVTEAFF
TGTGCCTGGAGGGCCGGGGTCGTCACTGAAGCTTTCTTT
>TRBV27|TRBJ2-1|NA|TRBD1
CASSLYTGENEQFF
TGTGCCAGCAGTTTATATACAGGGGAAAATGAGCAGTTCTTC
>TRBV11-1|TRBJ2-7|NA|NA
CASSLSRASEQYF
TGTGCCAGCAGCTTAAGTAGAGCAAGCGAGCAGTACTTC
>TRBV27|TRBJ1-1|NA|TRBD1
CASSPSTGEANTEAFF
TGTGCCAGCAGTCCCTCGACAGGGGAGGCGAACACTGAAGCTTTCTTT
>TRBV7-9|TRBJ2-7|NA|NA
CASSSPGRIDEQYF
TGTGCCAGCAGCTCCCCGGGGAGGATCGACGAGCAGTACTTC
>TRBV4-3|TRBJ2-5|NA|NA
CASSQDRWGKQETQYF
TGCGCCAGCAGCCAAGATCGGTGGGGGAAACAAGAGACCCAGTACTTC
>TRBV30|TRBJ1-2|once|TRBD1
CAWTGQGNYGYTF
TGTGCCTGGACGGGACAGGGTAACTATGGCTACACCTTC
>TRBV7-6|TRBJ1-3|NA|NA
CASSLDISSGNTIYF
TGTGCCAGCAGCTTAGATATTAGCTCTGGAAACACCATATATTTT
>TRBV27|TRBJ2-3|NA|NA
CAGEDRTDTQYF
TGTGCCGGGGAGGACCGCACAGATACGCAGTATTTT
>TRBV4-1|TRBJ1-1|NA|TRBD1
CASSHHLGQDDLNTEAFF
TGCGCCAGCAGCCACCACCTGGGACAGGATGATCTGAACACTGAAGCTTTCTTT